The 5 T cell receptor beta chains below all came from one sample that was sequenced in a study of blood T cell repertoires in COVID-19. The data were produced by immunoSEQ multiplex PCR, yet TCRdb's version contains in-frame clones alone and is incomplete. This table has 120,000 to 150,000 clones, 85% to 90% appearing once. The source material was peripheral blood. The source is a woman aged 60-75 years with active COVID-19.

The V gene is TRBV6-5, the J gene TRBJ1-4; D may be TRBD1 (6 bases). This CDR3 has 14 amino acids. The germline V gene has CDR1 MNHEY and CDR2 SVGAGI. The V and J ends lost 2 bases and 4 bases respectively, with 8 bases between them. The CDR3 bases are TGTGCCAGCAGTTACGGGGGCCTTAATGAAAAACTGTTTTTT. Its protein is CASSYGGLNEKLFF.

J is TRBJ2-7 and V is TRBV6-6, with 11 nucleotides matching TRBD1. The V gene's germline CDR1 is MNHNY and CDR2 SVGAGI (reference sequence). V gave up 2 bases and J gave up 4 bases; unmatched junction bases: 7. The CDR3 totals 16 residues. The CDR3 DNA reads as TGTGCCAGCAGTTACGGGACAGGGGGTTTTAGTTACGAGCAGTACTTC. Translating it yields CASSYGTGGFSYEQYF.

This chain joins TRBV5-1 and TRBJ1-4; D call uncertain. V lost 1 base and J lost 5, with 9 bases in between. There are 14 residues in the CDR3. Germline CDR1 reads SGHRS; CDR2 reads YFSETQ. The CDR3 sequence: CASSLRTRNEKLFF. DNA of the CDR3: TGCGCCAGCAGCTTGAGGACTAGAAATGAAAAACTGTTTTTT.

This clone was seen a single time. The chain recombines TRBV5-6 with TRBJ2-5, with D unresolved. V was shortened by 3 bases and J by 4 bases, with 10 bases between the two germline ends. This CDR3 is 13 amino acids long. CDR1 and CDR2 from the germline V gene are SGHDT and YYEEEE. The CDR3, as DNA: TGTGCCAGCAGCTCTTCTCCGGGAGAGACCCAGTACTTC. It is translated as CASSSSPGETQYF. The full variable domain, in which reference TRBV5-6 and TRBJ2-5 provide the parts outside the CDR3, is DAGVTQSPTHLIKTRGQQVTLRCSPKSGHDTVSWYQQALGQGPQFIFQYYEEEERQRGNFPDRFSGHQFPNYSSELNVNALLLGDSALYLCASSSSPGETQYFGPGTRLLVL.

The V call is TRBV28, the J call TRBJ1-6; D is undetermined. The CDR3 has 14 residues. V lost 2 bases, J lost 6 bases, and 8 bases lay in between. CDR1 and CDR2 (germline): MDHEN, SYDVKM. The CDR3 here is CASSLVDFNSPLHF. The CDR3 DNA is TGTGCCAGCAGTTTAGTGGACTTTAATTCACCCCTCCACTTT.